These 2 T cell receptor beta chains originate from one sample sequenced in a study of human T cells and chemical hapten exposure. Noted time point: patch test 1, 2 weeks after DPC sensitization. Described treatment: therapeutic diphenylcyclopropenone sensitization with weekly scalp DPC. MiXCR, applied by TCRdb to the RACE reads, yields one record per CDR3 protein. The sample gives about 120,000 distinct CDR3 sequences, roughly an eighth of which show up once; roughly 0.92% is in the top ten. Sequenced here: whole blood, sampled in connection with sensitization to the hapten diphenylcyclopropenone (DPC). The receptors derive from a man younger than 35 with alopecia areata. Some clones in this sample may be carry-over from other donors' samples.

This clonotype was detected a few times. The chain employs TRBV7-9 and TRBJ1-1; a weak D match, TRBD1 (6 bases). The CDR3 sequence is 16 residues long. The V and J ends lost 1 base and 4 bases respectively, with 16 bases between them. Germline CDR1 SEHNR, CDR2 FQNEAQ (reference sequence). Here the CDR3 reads CASSLEARGPGTEAFF. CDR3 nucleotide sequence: TGTGCCAGCAGCTTAGAGGCCCGGGGGCCCGGCACTGAAGCTTTCTTT.

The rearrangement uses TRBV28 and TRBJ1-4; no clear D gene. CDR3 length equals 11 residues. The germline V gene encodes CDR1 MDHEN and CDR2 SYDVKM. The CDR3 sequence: CAITGGEKLFF. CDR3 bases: TGTGCGATTACGGGAGGGGAAAAACTGTTTTTT. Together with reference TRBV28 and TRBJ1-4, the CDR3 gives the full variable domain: DVKVTQSSRYLVKRTGEKVFLECVQDMDHENMFWYRQDPGLGLRLIYFSYDVKMKEKGDIPEGYSVSREKKERFSLILESASTNQTSMYLCAITGGEKLFFGSGTQLSVL.